This section outlines one T cell receptor (beta chain) sequence together with its context. Its antigen is currently unknown. These data come from a study of T-cell memory formation after mild COVID-19. General study results and limits: Researchers found some responding clones in pre-infection memory, a sign that cross-reactive memory joined.

V was trimmed by 0 bases and J by 5 bases, leaving 4 bases between them. Germline V CDR1 and CDR2: KGHSH, LQKENI. This CDR3 spans 12 amino acids. From the 5' RACE reads, TCRdb called clonotypes with MiXCR, one entry per CDR3 protein. Of about 82,000 distinct CDR3 sequences listed, 10% to 15% are singletons. This clonotype originated in an adult woman who had mild COVID-19 (a few samples of this study predate the infection). Cell type and time point are not known. This chain joins TRBV18 and TRBJ2-5; D is unclear. Material: PBMCs or a T cell subset sorted from them (not recorded which). CDR3 in amino acids: CASSPPGETQYF. In nucleotides, the CDR3 is TGTGCCAGCTCACCACCAGGGGAGACCCAGTACTTC.